These 18 T cell receptor beta chains came from one sample sequenced in a study of blood T cell repertoires in COVID-19. The protocol was immunoSEQ multiplex PCR, while the TCRdb copy is restricted to in-frame clones and leaves out a portion. The sample holds about 200,000 clones, almost 90% seen once. Material: peripheral blood. The receptor set was obtained from a man aged 18 to 29 with active or convalescent COVID-19.

This chain joins TRBV29-1 and TRBJ2-2; 9 nucleotides match TRBD2. With V trimmed by 7 bases and J by 5 bases, 5 bases remained unmatched. There are 13 residues in the CDR3. Per germline, CDR1 SQVTM and CDR2 ANQGSEA. The CDR3 sequence is CSGSGSETGELFF. The CDR3 coding sequence is TGCAGCGGTAGCGGGAGTGAGACCGGGGAGCTGTTTTTT.

In regard to this clone: The same CDR3 is also encoded by other DNA sequences in this sample. The chain uses TRBV27 and TRBJ2-1; TRBD2 aligns across 14 bases. Unmatched junction bases numbered 0, after V lost 2 bases and J lost 6 bases. This CDR3 has 15 residues. Germline V gene sequence: CDR1 MNHEY, CDR2 SMNVEV (reference sequence). The CDR3 protein is CASSLGTSGSNEQFF. The DNA of the CDR3 is TGTGCCAGCAGTTTAGGGACTAGCGGGAGCAATGAGCAGTTCTTC.

V gene TRBV2 combines with J gene TRBJ2-2, with TRBD2 as a possible D gene (6 bases). Trimming removed 6 bases from V and 1 base from J, with 12 bases in between. CDR3 length: 15 amino acids. CDR1 is SNHLY, CDR2 FYNNEI, per germline. Written as DNA, the CDR3 is TGTGCCAGCAGAGAGGGGACTCAGAACACCGGGGAGCTGTTTTTT. Translation gives CASREGTQNTGELFF.

The V call is TRBV7-9, the J call TRBJ1-2; tentative D call: TRBD1 (5 bases). CDR3 size: 15 residues. Trimming left V 5 bases short and J 4 bases short, with 17 bases between. Germline values: CDR1 SEHNR, CDR2 FQNEAQ (reference sequence). The CDR3 sequence: CASSPRGGTGYGYTF. In nucleotides, the CDR3 is TGTGCCAGCAGCCCCCGGGGGGGTACGGGCTATGGCTACACCTTC. Full variable domain (remainder filled in from reference TRBV7-9 and TRBJ1-2): DTGVSQNPRHKITKRGQNVTFRCDPISEHNRLYWYRQTLGQGPEFLTYFQNEAQLEKSRLLSDRFSAERPKGSFSTLEIQRTEQGDSAMYLCASSPRGGTGYGYTFGSGTRLTVV.

The chain couples TRBV7-9 to TRBJ2-1; 9 bases are shared with TRBD2. This CDR3 contains 14 residues. CDR1 is SEHNR, CDR2 FQNEAQ, per germline (reference sequence). The junction had 5 bases not matched to a gene; V was cut back by 3 bases and J by 8 bases. Here the CDR3 reads CASSFSGSTDEQFF. The CDR3 DNA sequence: TGTGCCAGCAGCTTTAGCGGGAGCACCGATGAGCAGTTCTTC.

A few counts support this clone. The chain carries TRBV12-3 or TRBV12-4 and TRBJ1-2; a possible D gene is TRBD1 (5 bases). This CDR3 has 13 residues. Trimming shortened V by 5 bases and J by 8 bases, and 15 bases separated the two germline ends. Here the CDR3 reads CASSGWGVNGYTF. The DNA of the CDR3 is TGTGCCAGCAGTGGGTGGGGGGTAAACGGCTACACCTTC.

The chain carries TRBV12-5 and TRBJ2-7; maybe TRBD1 (8 bases). CDR3 length: 13 amino acids. CDR1 and CDR2 from the germline V gene are LGHNT and FRNRAP. V shed 6 bases and J shed 5 bases, with 14 bases lying between them. CDR3 sequence: CASGRTGTNEQYF. The CDR3 region has the DNA TGTGCTAGTGGGCGGACAGGGACTAACGAGCAGTACTTC.

The chain employs TRBV5-6 and TRBJ1-3; D is unclear. Germline assignment: CDR1 SGHDT and CDR2 YYEEEE. The CDR3 length is 15 residues. V was cut by 2 bases and J by 0 bases, with 9 bases left in between. The CDR3 is CASSFTEYSGNTIYF. The DNA for the CDR3 is TGTGCCAGCAGCTTTACAGAATACTCTGGAAACACCATATATTTT.

The V call is TRBV4-1, the J call TRBJ1-3, with D possibly matching TRBD1 (6 bases). V was pared by 1 base and J by 0 bases, with 19 bases between. Germline V CDR1 and CDR2: MGHRA, YSYEKL. The CDR3 consists of 19 residues. DNA of the CDR3: TGCGCCAGCAGCCAAGCGGGGACACCCGGCGGGGGCTCTGGAAACACCATATATTTT. Amino acids: CASSQAGTPGGGSGNTIYF.

V is TRBV5-6 and J is TRBJ2-7; 8 bases map to TRBD2. J gave up 1 base and V 2 bases, and 8 bases lay outside the gene matches. This CDR3 comprises 16 residues. The germline V gene encodes CDR1 SGHDT and CDR2 YYEEEE. CDR3 sequence reads: CASSLGGASGSYEQYF. CDR3 in DNA: TGTGCCAGCAGCTTAGGGGGGGCTAGCGGGTCCTACGAGCAGTACTTC.

This chain connects TRBV7-8 to TRBJ2-5; unclear D gene. This CDR3 comprises 13 residues. The V gene's germline CDR1 is SGHVS and CDR2 FQNEAQ. V lost 2 bases and J lost 4, with 8 bases in between. CDR3 nucleotides: TGTGCCAGCAGCTTACCGGCAGGAGAGACCCAGTACTTC. Its protein product is CASSLPAGETQYF.

V and J are TRBV7-2 and TRBJ2-7, with a possible D match to TRBD2 (6 bases). The ends were cut back, 5 bases at V and 4 bases at J, with 15 bases in the middle. CDR1 and CDR2 from the germline V gene are SGHTA and FQGNSA. This CDR3 has 14 residues. The CDR3 DNA sequence: TGTGCCAGCAGCCCCCGGGCGGGATTGTACGAGCAGTACTTC. Residues: CASSPRAGLYEQYF. Drawing the rest from reference TRBV7-2 and TRBJ2-7, the complete variable domain is GAGVSQSPSNKVTEKGKDVELRCDPISGHTALYWYRQSLGQGLEFLIYFQGNSAPDKSGLPSDRFSAERTGGSVSTLTIQRTQQEDSAVYLCASSPRAGLYEQYFGPGTRLTVT.

The rearrangement links TRBV29-1 to TRBJ1-4, with 7 bases fitting TRBD1. Germline CDR1 and CDR2: SQVTM and ANQGSEA. The CDR3 is 12 amino acids. The V gene end was trimmed by 4 bases and the J gene end by 6 bases; junction bases not matched to a gene: 2. This CDR3 is CSVVGTDEKLFF. The CDR3 coding sequence is TGCAGCGTTGTCGGGACAGATGAAAAACTGTTTTTT.

This chain joins TRBV10-3 and TRBJ2-1; D not certain. Trimming shortened V by 0 bases and J by 9 bases, and 6 bases separated the two germline ends. There are 12 residues in the CDR3. The germline V gene has CDR1 ENHRY and CDR2 SYGVKD. CDR3 nucleotides: TGTGCCATCAGTGAGTCGACGGGTGAGCAGTTCTTC. Translating it yields CAISESTGEQFF.

This sequence joins TRBV6-1 and TRBJ2-2; 10 nucleotides agree with TRBD1. The junction had 3 bases not matched to a gene; V was cut back by 2 bases and J by 6 bases. In germline, CDR1 is MNHNS, CDR2 SASEGT. This CDR3 is 15 amino acids long. The CDR3: CASSESGQGAGELFF. The DNA for the CDR3 is TGTGCCAGCAGTGAAAGTGGACAGGGGGCCGGGGAGCTGTTTTTT.

The chain is built from TRBV5-4 and TRBJ2-1, with 7 nucleotides matching TRBD1. V lost 0 bases and J lost 5; bases outside the gene matches: 2. Germline V gene lookup returns CDR1 SGHNT and CDR2 YYREEE (reference sequence). The CDR3 consists of 14 residues. The CDR3 coding sequence is TGTGCCAGCAGCTTGGGAGACAGGGACAATGAGCAGTTCTTC. Amino acid sequence: CASSLGDRDNEQFF.

The chain recombines TRBV18 with TRBJ1-2; no firm D call. This CDR3 has 14 residues. Germline values: CDR1 KGHSH, CDR2 LQKENI. V gave up 1 base and J gave up 7 bases, with 13 bases separating them. CDR3: CASSPQSGIGGYTF. The CDR3 DNA sequence: TGTGCCAGCTCACCACAGTCGGGGATTGGTGGCTACACCTTC.

V usage is TRBV9 and J usage is TRBJ2-3; the D is unclear. The CDR3 has 15 amino acids. Between the trimmed V and J ends, which lost 0 bases and 2 bases, there was a span of 10 bases. CDR1 is SGDLS, CDR2 YYNGEE, per germline. CDR3 sequence: CASSVGPRVTDTQYF. DNA for the CDR3: TGTGCCAGCAGCGTAGGCCCCCGAGTCACAGATACGCAGTATTTT.